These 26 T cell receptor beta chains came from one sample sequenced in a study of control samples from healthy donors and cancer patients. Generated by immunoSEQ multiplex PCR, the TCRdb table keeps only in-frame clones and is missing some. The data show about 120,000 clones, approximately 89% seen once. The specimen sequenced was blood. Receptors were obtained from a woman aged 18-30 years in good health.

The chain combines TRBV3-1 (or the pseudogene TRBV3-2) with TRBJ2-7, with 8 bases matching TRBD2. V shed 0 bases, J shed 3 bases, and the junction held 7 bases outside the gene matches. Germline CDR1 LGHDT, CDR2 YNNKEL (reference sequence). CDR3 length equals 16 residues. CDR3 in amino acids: CASSQDPSGSVYEQYF. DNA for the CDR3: TGTGCCAGCAGCCAAGATCCCAGCGGGAGTGTCTACGAGCAGTACTTC.

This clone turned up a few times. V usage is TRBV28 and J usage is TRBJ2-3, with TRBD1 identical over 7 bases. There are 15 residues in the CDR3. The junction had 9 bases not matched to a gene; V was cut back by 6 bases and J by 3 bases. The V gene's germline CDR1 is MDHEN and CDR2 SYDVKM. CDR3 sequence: CASRPGQVETDTQYF. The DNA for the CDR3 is TGTGCCAGCAGACCTGGACAGGTTGAGACAGATACGCAGTATTTT.

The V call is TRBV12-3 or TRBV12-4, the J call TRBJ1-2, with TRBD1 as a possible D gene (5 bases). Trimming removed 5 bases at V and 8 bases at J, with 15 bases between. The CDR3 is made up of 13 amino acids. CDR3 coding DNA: TGTGCCAGCAGTCCCCGGGACCGCGGGGGCTACACCTTC. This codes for CASSPRDRGGYTF.

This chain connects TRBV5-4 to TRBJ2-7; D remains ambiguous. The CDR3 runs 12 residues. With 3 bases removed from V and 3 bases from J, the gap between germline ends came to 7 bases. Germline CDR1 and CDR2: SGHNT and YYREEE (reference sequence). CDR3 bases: TGTGCCAGCAGCTCCCTTGGCTACGAGCAGTACTTC. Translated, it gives CASSSLGYEQYF.

The CDR3 reads CASSYDRADNSPLHF. In DNA, the CDR3 is TGTGCCAGCAGTTACGACAGAGCCGACAATTCACCCCTCCACTTT. V gene TRBV6-5 combines with J gene TRBJ1-6, with D perhaps TRBD1 (5 bases). The CDR3 has 15 amino acids. Trimming stripped 2 bases from V and 7 bases from J, with 12 bases between. Germline CDR1 MNHEY, CDR2 SVGAGI.

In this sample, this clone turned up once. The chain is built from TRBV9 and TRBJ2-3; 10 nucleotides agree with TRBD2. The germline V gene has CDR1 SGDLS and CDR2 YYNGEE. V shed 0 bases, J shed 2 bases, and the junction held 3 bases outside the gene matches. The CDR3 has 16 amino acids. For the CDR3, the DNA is TGTGCCAGCAGCGTAGAAGCGGGAGGGTACACAGATACGCAGTATTTT. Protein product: CASSVEAGGYTDTQYF.

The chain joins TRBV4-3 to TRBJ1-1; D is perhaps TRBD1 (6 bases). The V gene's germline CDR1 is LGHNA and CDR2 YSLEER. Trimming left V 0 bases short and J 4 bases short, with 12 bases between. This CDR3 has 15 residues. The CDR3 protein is CASSQEPDSVTEAFF. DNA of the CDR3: TGCGCCAGCAGCCAAGAGCCGGACAGCGTCACTGAAGCTTTCTTT.

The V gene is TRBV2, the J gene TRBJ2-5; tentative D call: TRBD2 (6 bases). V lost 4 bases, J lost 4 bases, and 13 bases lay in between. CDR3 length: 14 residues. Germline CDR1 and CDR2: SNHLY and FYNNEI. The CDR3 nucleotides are TGTGCCAGCAGTGTGAGGACTACCCGAGAGACCCAGTACTTC. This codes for CASSVRTTRETQYF.

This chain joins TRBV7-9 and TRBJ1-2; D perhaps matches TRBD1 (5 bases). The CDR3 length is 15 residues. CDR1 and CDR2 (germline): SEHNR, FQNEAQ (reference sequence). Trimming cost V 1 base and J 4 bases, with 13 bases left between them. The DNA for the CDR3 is TGTGCCAGCAGCTTAGGGGGGACGGGGGGCTATGGCTACACCTTC. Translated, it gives CASSLGGTGGYGYTF.

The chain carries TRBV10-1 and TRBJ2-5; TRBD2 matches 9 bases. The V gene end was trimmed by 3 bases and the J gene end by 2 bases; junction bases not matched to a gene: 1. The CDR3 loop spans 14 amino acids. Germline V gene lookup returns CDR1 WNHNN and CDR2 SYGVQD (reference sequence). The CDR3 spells CASSEAGGQETQYF. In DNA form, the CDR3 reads TGCGCCAGCAGTGAAGCGGGGGGACAAGAGACCCAGTACTTC.

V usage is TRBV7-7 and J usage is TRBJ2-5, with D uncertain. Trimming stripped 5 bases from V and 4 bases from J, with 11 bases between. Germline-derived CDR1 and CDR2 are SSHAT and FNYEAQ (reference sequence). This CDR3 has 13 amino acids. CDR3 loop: CASSLTPAETQYF. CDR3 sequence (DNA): TGTGCCAGCAGCCTTACACCCGCAGAGACCCAGTACTTC.

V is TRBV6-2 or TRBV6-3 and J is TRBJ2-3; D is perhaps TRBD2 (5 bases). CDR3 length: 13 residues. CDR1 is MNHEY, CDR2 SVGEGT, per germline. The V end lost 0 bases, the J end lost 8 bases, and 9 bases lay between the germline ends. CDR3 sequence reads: CASSYSDYLTQYF. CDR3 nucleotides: TGTGCCAGCAGTTACTCCGACTACCTTACGCAGTATTTT.

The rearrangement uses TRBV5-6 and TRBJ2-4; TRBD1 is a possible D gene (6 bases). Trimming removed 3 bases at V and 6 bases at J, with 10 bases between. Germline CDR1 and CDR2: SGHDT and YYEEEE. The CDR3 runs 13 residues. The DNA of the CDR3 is TGTGCCAGCAGCTACCAGGACAGAAACATTCAGTACTTC. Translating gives CASSYQDRNIQYF.

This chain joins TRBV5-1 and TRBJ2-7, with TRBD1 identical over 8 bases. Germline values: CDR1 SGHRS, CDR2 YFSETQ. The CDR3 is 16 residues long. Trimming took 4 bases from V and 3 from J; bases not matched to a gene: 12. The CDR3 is CASSAGTGRLNYEQYF. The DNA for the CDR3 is TGCGCCAGCAGCGCCGGGACAGGACGTTTAAACTACGAGCAGTACTTC.

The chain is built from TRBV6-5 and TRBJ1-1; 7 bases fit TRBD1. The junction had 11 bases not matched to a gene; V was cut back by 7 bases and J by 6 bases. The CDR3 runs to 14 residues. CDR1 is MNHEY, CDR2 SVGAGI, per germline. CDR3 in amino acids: CASTKGVRGSEAFF. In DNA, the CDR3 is TGTGCCAGCACCAAGGGGGTCAGGGGGTCTGAAGCTTTCTTT.

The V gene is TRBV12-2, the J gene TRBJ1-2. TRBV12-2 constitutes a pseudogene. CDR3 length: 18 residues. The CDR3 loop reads CASRLGVGGRTSNYGYTF. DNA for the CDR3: TGTGCAAGTCGCTTAGGGGTGGGTGGTAGGACTTCTAACTATGGCTACACCTTC.

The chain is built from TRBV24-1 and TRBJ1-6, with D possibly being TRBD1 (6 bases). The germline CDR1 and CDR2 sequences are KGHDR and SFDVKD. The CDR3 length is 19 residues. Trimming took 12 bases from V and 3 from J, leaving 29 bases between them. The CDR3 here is CASPLGSPGGRIYNSPLHF. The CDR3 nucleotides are TGTGCCTCCCCCTTAGGCAGTCCTGGGGGCCGGATCTATAATTCACCCCTCCACTTT.

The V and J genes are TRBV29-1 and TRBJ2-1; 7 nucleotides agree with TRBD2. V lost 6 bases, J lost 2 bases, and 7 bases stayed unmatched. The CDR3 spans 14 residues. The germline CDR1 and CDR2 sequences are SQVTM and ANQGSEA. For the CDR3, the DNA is TGCAGCGTGCTACTAGCGCGCCCCTACAATGAGCAGTTCTTC. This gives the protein CSVLLARPYNEQFF.

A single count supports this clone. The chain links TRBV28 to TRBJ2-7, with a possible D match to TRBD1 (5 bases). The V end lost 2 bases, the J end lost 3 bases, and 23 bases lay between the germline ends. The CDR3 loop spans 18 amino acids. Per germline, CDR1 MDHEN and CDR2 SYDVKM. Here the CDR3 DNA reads TGTGCCAGCAGTTTACCCCAGTCTTTACAGGCCGGCTACTACGAGCAGTACTTC. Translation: CASSLPQSLQAGYYEQYF.

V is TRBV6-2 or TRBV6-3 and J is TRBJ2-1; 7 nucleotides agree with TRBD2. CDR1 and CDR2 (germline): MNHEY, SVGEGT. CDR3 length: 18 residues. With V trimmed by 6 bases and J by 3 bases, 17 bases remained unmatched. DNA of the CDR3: TGTGCCAGCAGCTTCCCGCCGACTAGCACAACTCTCTACAATGAGCAGTTCTTC. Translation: CASSFPPTSTTLYNEQFF.

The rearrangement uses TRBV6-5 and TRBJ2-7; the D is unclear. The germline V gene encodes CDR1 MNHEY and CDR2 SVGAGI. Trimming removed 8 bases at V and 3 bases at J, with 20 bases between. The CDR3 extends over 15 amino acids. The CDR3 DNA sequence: TGTGCCAGCGCGCCCCATTTGCGTAGGTTCTACGAGCAGTACTTC. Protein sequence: CASAPHLRRFYEQYF.

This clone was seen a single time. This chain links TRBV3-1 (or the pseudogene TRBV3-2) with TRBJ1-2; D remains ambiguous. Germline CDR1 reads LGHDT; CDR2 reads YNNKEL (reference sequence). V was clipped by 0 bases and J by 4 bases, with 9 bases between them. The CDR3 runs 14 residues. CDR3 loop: CASSQDYNGYGYTF. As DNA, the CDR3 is TGTGCCAGCAGCCAAGATTATAATGGCTATGGCTACACCTTC.

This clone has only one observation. The CDR3 bases are TGTGCCAGCAGCTTGGGCGGGGAGGTCAGGAGGGATGAGCAGTTCTTC. Translated, it gives CASSLGGEVRRDEQFF. This chain links TRBV5-4 with TRBJ2-1; the D gene is possibly TRBD2 (6 bases). The CDR3 contains 16 residues. Germline loops: CDR1 SGHNT, CDR2 YYREEE (reference sequence). The V and J ends lost 0 bases and 8 bases respectively, with 18 bases between them.

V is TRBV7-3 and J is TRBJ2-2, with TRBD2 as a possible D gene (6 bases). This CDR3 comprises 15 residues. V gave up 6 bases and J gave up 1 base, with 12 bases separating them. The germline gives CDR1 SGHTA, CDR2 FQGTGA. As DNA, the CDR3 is TGTGCCAGCAGGTTCTTAGCGGAGAACACCGGGGAGCTGTTTTTT. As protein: CASRFLAENTGELFF.

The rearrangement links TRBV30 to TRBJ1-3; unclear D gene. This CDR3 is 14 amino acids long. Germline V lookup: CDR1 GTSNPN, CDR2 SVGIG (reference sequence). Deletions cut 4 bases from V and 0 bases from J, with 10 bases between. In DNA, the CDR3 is TGTGCCTGGAACGAGGACGCCTCTGGAAACACCATATATTTT. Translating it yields CAWNEDASGNTIYF.

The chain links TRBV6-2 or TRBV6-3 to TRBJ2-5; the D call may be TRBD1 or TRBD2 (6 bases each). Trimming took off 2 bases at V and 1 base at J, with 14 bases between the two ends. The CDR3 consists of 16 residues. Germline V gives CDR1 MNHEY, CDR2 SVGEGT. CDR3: CASSYEGGSGQETQYF. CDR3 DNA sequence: TGTGCCAGCAGTTACGAGGGGGGATCGGGCCAAGAGACCCAGTACTTC.